These 19 T cell receptor beta chains were all obtained from the same sample, sequenced in a study of cytomegalovirus exposure and HLA in healthy donors. Repertoires were generated with immunoSEQ multiplex PCR, while TCRdb's copy carries only in-frame clones and drops some. Of 140,000 to 150,000 clones listed, around 93% are singletons. Material: PBMCs. These receptors all come from a man between 18 and 35 years old in good health and CMV-seropositive.

The rearrangement links TRBV5-1 to TRBJ2-5; TRBD1 or TRBD2 may be the D gene (5 bases each). The germline V gene has CDR1 SGHRS and CDR2 YFSETQ. V shed 4 bases and J shed 5 bases, with 18 bases lying between them. This CDR3 region has 15 residues. As DNA, the CDR3 is TGCGCCAGCAGCCTGGGAGTAGCAGGGAAGGAGACCCAGTACTTC. Its protein is CASSLGVAGKETQYF.

The rearrangement uses TRBV4-2 and TRBJ1-1, with TRBD1 matching 8 bases. V shed 4 bases, J shed 6 bases, and the junction held 7 bases outside the gene matches. CDR3 length equals 14 residues. Looked up from germline, CDR1 is LGHNA and CDR2 is YNFKEQ. CDR3 DNA: TGTGCCAGCAGCCGACAACAGGGGGACGCTGAAGCTTTCTTT. It specifies CASSRQQGDAEAFF.

CDR3 protein: CASSDFGTGYTF. The CDR3 coding sequence is TGTGCCAGCAGTGACTTCGGTACTGGCTACACCTTC. This chain joins TRBV6-4 and TRBJ1-2; D ambiguous. The CDR3 has 12 residues. Trimming removed 1 base at V and 7 bases at J, with 7 bases between. CDR1 MRHNA and CDR2 SNTAGT come from the germline V gene.

The chain is built from TRBV5-1 and TRBJ2-3; TRBD1 is a possible D gene (5 bases). The CDR3 is 14 amino acids. Germline V lookup: CDR1 SGHRS, CDR2 YFSETQ. V shed 3 bases and J shed 0 bases, with 8 bases lying between them. CDR3 residues: CASSSAGSTDTQYF. The CDR3 DNA sequence: TGCGCCAGCAGCTCGGCAGGGAGCACAGATACGCAGTATTTT.

The chain links TRBV18 to TRBJ2-3, with 7 bases aligning to TRBD2. J gave up 0 bases and V 7 bases, and 4 bases lay outside the gene matches. Germline values: CDR1 KGHSH, CDR2 LQKENI. The CDR3 contains 14 residues. The DNA for the CDR3 is TGTGCCAGCTACCTAGCGGCTAGCACAGATACGCAGTATTTT. Protein sequence: CASYLAASTDTQYF.

The chain joins TRBV7-9 to TRBJ1-1; D gene ambiguous. V gave up 5 bases and J gave up 7 bases, with 8 bases separating them. This CDR3 contains 11 residues. The germline CDR1 and CDR2 sequences are SEHNR and FQNEAQ (reference sequence). In DNA form, the CDR3 reads TGTGCCAGCAGCGCAGGTTTTGAAGCTTTCTTT. This sequence encodes CASSAGFEAFF.

The chain uses TRBV5-1 and TRBJ2-1, with no clear D. Germline V CDR1 and CDR2: SGHRS, YFSETQ. Trimming cost V 0 bases and J 8 bases, with 6 bases left between them. The CDR3 sequence is 12 residues long. CDR3 nucleotide sequence: TGCGCCAGCAGCTTGGAAACTGATGAGCAGTTCTTC. This gives the protein CASSLETDEQFF.

The CDR3 DNA sequence: TGTGCCAGCCATACGGACATAGACAGGGTGACCGGGGAGCTGTTTTTT. This encodes CASHTDIDRVTGELFF. This chain uses TRBV2 with TRBJ2-2; 7 bases are a match to TRBD1. The ends lost 8 bases at V and 5 bases at J; junction bases unmatched: 14. Germline CDR1 reads SNHLY; CDR2 reads FYNNEI. This CDR3 has 16 residues.

The V and J genes are TRBV29-1 and TRBJ2-7; D is possibly TRBD1 (6 bases). Germline values: CDR1 SQVTM, CDR2 ANQGSEA. Trimming cost V 4 bases and J 3 bases, with 13 bases left between them. CDR3 size: 13 residues. The chain's CDR3 is CSVGRLTGYEQYF. The CDR3 coding sequence is TGCAGCGTTGGGAGACTGACAGGCTACGAGCAGTACTTC.

This clone was observed a single time. The chain joins TRBV19 to TRBJ1-4, with a tentative D call TRBD1 (6 bases). Deletions cut 7 bases from V and 7 bases from J, with 16 bases between. The CDR3 has 14 amino acids. The germline V gene has CDR1 LNHDA and CDR2 SQIVND (reference sequence). CDR3 DNA sequence: TGTGCCAGTATCCCGACAGGTGAAGCTGAAAAACTGTTTTTT. It yields the protein CASIPTGEAEKLFF.

V and J are TRBV5-1 and TRBJ2-3; 8 bases are a match to TRBD2. Trimming cost V 1 base and J 4 bases; bases outside gene matches: 5. Per germline, CDR1 SGHRS and CDR2 YFSETQ. This CDR3 contains 15 residues. In DNA form, the CDR3 reads TGCGCCAGCAGCTTGCAGGCGGGAGGCCCAGATACGCAGTATTTT. This encodes CASSLQAGGPDTQYF.

This chain connects TRBV27 to TRBJ2-3; D possibly corresponds to TRBD2 (5 bases). The germline V and J ends were trimmed by 1 base and 0 bases, with 14 bases remaining between them. The germline CDR1 and CDR2 sequences are MNHEY and SMNVEV (reference sequence). This CDR3 has 17 amino acids. The CDR3 DNA sequence: TGTGCCAGCAGTTTATTGCCCTTTACGGGGAGCACAGATACGCAGTATTTT. This codes for CASSLLPFTGSTDTQYF.

The rearrangement links TRBV15 to TRBJ1-4; D is undetermined. This CDR3 comprises 18 residues. Germline V gene data show CDR1 as LNHNV and CDR2 as YYDKDF (reference sequence). The germline V and J ends were trimmed by 0 bases and 7 bases, with 21 bases remaining between them. As DNA, the CDR3 is TGTGCCACCAGCAGAGATCTGTCCGGTAGATGGTCTATTGAAAAACTGTTTTTT. This sequence encodes CATSRDLSGRWSIEKLFF.

In DNA form, the CDR3 reads TGTGCCAGCAGGGGTCGGACAGTCGGAAACACCATATATTTT. It yields the protein CASRGRTVGNTIYF. V usage is TRBV2 and J usage is TRBJ1-3; weak D call: TRBD1 (6 bases). Trimming took off 6 bases at V and 4 bases at J, with 13 bases between the two ends. CDR1 and CDR2 (germline): SNHLY, FYNNEI. The CDR3 contains 14 residues.

This chain joins TRBV2 and TRBJ1-1; a possible D gene is TRBD1 (5 bases). This CDR3 has 13 residues. Germline CDR1 is SNHLY and CDR2 is FYNNEI. Trimming took off 5 bases at V and 6 bases at J, with 13 bases between the two ends. The CDR3 reads CASSPQGLPEAFF. The CDR3 DNA reads TGTGCCAGCAGTCCGCAGGGTCTCCCTGAAGCTTTCTTT.

This clone is a singleton in its sample. The chain recombines TRBV5-1 with TRBJ2-7, with 11 positions matching TRBD2. Germline V gene sequence: CDR1 SGHRS, CDR2 YFSETQ. The CDR3 length is 15 residues. V shed 4 bases and J 0 bases; nucleotides not matched to a gene: 3. CDR3 loop: CASSPTSGSSYEQYF. DNA of the CDR3: TGCGCCAGCAGCCCTACTAGCGGGAGCTCCTACGAGCAGTACTTC. Based on the CDR3 plus reference TRBV5-1 and TRBJ2-7, the full variable domain is KAGVTQTPRYLIKTRGQQVTLSCSPISGHRSVSWYQQTPGQGLQFLFEYFSETQRNKGNFPGRFSGRQFSNSRSEMNVSTLELGDSALYLCASSPTSGSSYEQYFGPGTRLTVT.

The chain links TRBV10-3 to TRBJ2-2; D may be TRBD2 (6 bases). CDR1 and CDR2 (germline): ENHRY, SYGVKD. The V and J ends lost 3 bases and 7 bases respectively, with 15 bases between them. The CDR3 is 15 residues long. CDR3 bases: TGTGCCATCAGTGACGTAAGGGCGGGAAGCGGGGAGCTGTTTTTT. It specifies CAISDVRAGSGELFF.

The gene calls are TRBV7-9 and TRBJ2-2; D possibly corresponds to TRBD2 (8 bases). CDR1 and CDR2 (germline): SEHNR, FQNEAQ (reference sequence). This CDR3 comprises 16 residues. V lost 4 bases and J lost 0, with 12 bases in between. The DNA for the CDR3 is TGTGCCAGCAGCTACAGGGGACTAGCGAACACCGGGGAGCTGTTTTTT. It yields the protein CASSYRGLANTGELFF.

The rearrangement uses TRBV5-1 and TRBJ2-1; maybe TRBD1 (6 bases). V was clipped by 2 bases and J by 5 bases, with 11 bases between them. Germline V gene sequence: CDR1 SGHRS, CDR2 YFSETQ. The CDR3 has 14 amino acids. The CDR3 bases are TGCGCCAGCAGCTTACAGGGACAACACAATGAGCAGTTCTTC. Translated, it gives CASSLQGQHNEQFF.